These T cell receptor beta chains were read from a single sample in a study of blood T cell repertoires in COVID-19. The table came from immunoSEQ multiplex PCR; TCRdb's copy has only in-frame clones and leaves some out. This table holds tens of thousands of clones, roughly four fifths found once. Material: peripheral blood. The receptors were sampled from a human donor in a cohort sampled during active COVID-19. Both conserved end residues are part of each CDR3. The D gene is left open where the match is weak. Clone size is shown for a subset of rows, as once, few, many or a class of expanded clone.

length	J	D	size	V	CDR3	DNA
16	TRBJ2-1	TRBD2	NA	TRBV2	CASRGGTSGGANEQFF	TGTGCCAGCAGAGGTGGGACTAGCGGGGGGGCTAATGAGCAGTTCTTC
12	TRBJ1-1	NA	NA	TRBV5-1	CASSSGGIEAFF	TGCGCCAGCAGCTCGGGAGGGATTGAAGCTTTCTTT
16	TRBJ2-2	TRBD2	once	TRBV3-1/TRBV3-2	CASSHPLAGVTGELFF	TGTGCCAGCAGCCATCCACTAGCGGGGGTCACCGGGGAGCTGTTTTTT
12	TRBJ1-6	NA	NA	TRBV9	CASSDPGAPLHF	TGTGCCAGCAGCGACCCGGGGGCACCCCTCCACTTT
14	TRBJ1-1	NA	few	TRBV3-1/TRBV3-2	CASSRQGSGTEAFF	TGTGCCAGCAGCCGGCAGGGGAGTGGCACTGAAGCTTTCTTT
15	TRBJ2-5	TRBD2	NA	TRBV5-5	CASTYTGTSGETQYF	TGTGCCAGCACCTATACCGGGACTAGCGGGGAGACCCAATACTTC
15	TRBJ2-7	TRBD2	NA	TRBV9	CASSIAGDSLYEQYF	TGTGCCAGCAGCATAGCGGGGGACTCCCTCTACGAGCAGTACTTC
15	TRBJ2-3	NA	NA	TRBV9	CASSVADGGLATQYF	TGTGCCAGCAGCGTAGCAGACGGGGGGCTTGCTACGCAGTATTTT
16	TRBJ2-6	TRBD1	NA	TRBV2	CASSLDTGAGANVLTF	TGTGCCAGCAGCCTCGATACAGGGGCTGGGGCCAACGTCCTGACTTTC
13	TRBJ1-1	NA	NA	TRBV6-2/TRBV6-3	CASSWGVRAEAFF	TGTGCCAGCAGTTGGGGGGTTCGTGCTGAAGCTTTCTTT
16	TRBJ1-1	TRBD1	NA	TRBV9	CASSLGPGQAYTEAFF	TGTGCCAGCAGCTTGGGACCGGGACAGGCCTACACTGAAGCTTTCTTT
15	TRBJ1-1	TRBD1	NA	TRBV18	CASSSRTGRNTEAFF	TGTGCCAGCTCATCCAGGACAGGGAGGAACACTGAAGCTTTCTTT
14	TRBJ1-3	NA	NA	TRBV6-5	CATTRGYSGNTIYF	TGTGCCACCACACGCGGCTACTCTGGAAACACCATATATTTT
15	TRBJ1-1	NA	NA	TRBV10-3	CAIAGQGPMNTEAFF	TGTGCCATCGCCGGCCAGGGCCCGATGAACACTGAAGCTTTCTTT
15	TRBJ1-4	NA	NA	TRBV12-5	CASVPRQQIYEKLFF	TGTGCTAGTGTCCCCCGACAACAAATATATGAAAAACTGTTTTTT
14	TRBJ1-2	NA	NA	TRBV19	CASSMGQGNYGYTF	TGTGCCAGTAGTATGGGGCAGGGTAACTATGGCTACACCTTC
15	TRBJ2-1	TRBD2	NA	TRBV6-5	CASDLTSGGRNEQFF	TGTGCCAGCGACCTCACTAGCGGGGGTAGGAATGAGCAGTTCTTC
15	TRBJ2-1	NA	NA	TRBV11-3	CASSFGGSSYNEQFF	TGTGCCAGCAGCTTTGGGGGGAGCTCCTACAATGAGCAGTTCTTC
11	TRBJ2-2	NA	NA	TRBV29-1	CSAQNTGELFF	TGCAGCGCTCAGAACACCGGGGAGCTGTTTTTT
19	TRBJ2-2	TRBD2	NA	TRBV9	CASSFPRGSGGAGTGELFF	TGTGCCAGCAGCTTCCCCCGGGGTAGCGGGGGGGCGGGCACCGGGGAGCTGTTTTTT
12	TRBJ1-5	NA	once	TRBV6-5	CASSSQNQPQHF	TGTGCCAGCAGCTCCCAGAATCAGCCCCAGCATTTT
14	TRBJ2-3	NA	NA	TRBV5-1	CASSLYRGGDTQYF	TGCGCCAGCAGCTTGTACAGGGGAGGAGATACGCAGTATTTT
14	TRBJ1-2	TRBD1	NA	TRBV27	CASSFSGQGYGYTF	TGTGCCAGCAGTTTTTCCGGACAGGGCTATGGCTACACCTTC
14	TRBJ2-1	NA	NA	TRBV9	CASSTSGFYNEQFF	TGTGCCAGCAGCACCAGCGGCTTCTACAATGAGCAGTTCTTC
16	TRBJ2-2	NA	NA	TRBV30	CAWSAFKDSYTGELFF	TGTGCCTGGAGTGCCTTTAAGGACAGTTACACCGGGGAGCTGTTTTTT
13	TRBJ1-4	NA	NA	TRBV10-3	CAITGGGGEKLFF	TGTGCCATCACGGGGGGTGGCGGTGAAAAACTGTTTTTT
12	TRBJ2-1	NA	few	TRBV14	CASSHSGNEQFF	TGTGCCAGCAGCCATTCGGGCAATGAGCAGTTCTTC
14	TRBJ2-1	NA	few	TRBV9	CASSSLGGPNEQFF	TGTGCCAGCAGCTCCCTCGGGGGACCCAATGAGCAGTTCTTC
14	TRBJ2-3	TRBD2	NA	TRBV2	CASLQGLAGDTQYF	TGTGCCAGCCTTCAGGGACTAGCGGGGGACACGCAGTATTTT
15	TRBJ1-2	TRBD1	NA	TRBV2	CASSFGQGTNYGYTF	TGTGCCAGCAGTTTCGGACAGGGAACTAACTATGGCTACACCTTC
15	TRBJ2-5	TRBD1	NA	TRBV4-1	CASSINRGPQETQYF	TGCGCCAGCAGTATCAACAGGGGGCCCCAAGAGACCCAGTACTTC
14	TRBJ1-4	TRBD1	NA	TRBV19	CASSGDSGNEKLFF	TGTGCCAGTAGTGGGGACAGTGGAAATGAAAAACTGTTTTTT
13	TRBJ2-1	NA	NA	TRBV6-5	CASRRSSYNEQFF	TGTGCCAGCAGGAGGAGCTCCTACAATGAGCAGTTCTTC
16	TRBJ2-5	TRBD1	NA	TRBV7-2	CASSGSRDRGLETQYF	TGTGCCAGCAGCGGTTCTCGGGACAGGGGGCTTGAGACCCAGTACTTC
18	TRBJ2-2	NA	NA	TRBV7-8	CASSLVSVQAGRPGELFF	TGTGCCAGCAGCTTAGTCTCAGTTCAGGCGGGCCGGCCCGGGGAGCTGTTTTTT
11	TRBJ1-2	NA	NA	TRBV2	CASNQNYGYTF	TGTGCCAGCAACCAGAATTATGGCTACACCTTC
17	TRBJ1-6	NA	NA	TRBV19	CASLAVPWGGPNSPLHF	TGTGCCAGCCTAGCCGTCCCGTGGGGGGGCCCGAATTCACCCCTCCACTTT
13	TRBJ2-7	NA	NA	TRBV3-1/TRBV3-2	CASSRDLSYEQYF	TGTGCCAGCAGCCGGGACTTATCCTACGAGCAGTACTTC
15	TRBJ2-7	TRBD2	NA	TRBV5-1	CASSLAGTSVHEQYF	TGCGCCAGCAGCTTGGCCGGGACTAGCGTCCACGAGCAGTACTTC
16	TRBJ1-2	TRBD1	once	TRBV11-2	CASSLEGTGHLPGYTF	TGTGCCAGCAGCCTAGAGGGGACAGGGCACTTACCTGGCTACACCTTC
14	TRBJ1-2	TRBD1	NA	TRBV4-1	CASSPVGQKKGYTF	TGCGCCAGCAGCCCAGTGGGACAGAAAAAGGGCTACACCTTC
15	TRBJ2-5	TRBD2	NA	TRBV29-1	CSVEASGGWQETQYF	TGCAGCGTTGAGGCTAGCGGGGGGTGGCAAGAGACCCAGTACTTC
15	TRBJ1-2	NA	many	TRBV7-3	CASSQAGRKGYGYTF	TGTGCCAGCAGCCAAGCAGGGAGGAAAGGCTATGGCTACACCTTC
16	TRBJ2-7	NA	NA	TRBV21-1	CASSKGQPLGLSEQYF	TGTGCCAGCAGCAAAGGACAGCCACTTGGACTATCCGAGCAGTACTTC